This passage covers 21 T cell receptor beta chains from one sample sequenced in a study of CD4 T cells in relation to SARS-CoV-2 and coronaviruses. Unexposed donor CD4+ T cells date from about 2011-2019, before the COVID-19 pandemic. Clones were read by immunoSEQ multiplex PCR, and TCRdb kept only the in-frame ones, dropping some. Among approximately 64,000 clones listed, 85% to 95% were seen once. The sample taken for sequencing was naive CD4+ T cells from PBMCs. Stated subset: naive CD4+ T cells isolated by negative enrichment. Source of these receptors: a human donor in good health.

V is TRBV5-1 and J is TRBJ1-1; no clear D. Per germline, CDR1 SGHRS and CDR2 YFSETQ. V lost 4 bases to trimming and J lost 0 bases, with 7 bases between them. This CDR3 is 13 amino acids long. The CDR3 DNA follows: TGCGCCAGCAGCCCGTACTTGAACACTGAAGCTTTCTTT. Its protein is CASSPYLNTEAFF. Filled out from reference TRBV5-1 and TRBJ1-1, the complete variable domain reads KAGVTQTPRYLIKTRGQQVTLSCSPISGHRSVSWYQQTPGQGLQFLFEYFSETQRNKGNFPGRFSGRQFSNSRSEMNVSTLELGDSALYLCASSPYLNTEAFFGQGTRLTVV.

The chain's CDR3 is CASSGGQGLNTEAFF. The CDR3 region has the DNA TGCGCCAGCAGCGGCGGACAGGGTCTGAACACTGAAGCTTTCTTT. The chain employs TRBV5-1 and TRBJ1-1, with TRBD1 identical over 8 bases. CDR3 length equals 15 residues. The junction had 5 bases not matched to a gene; V was cut back by 4 bases and J by 0 bases. The germline V gene encodes CDR1 SGHRS and CDR2 YFSETQ.

The J gene is TRBJ2-2, the V gene TRBV18; D uncertain. Between the trimmed V and J ends, which lost 3 bases and 4 bases, there was a span of 12 bases. The CDR3 spans 15 residues. In germline, CDR1 is KGHSH, CDR2 LQKENI. The CDR3: CASSPSVLTTGELFF. CDR3 DNA: TGTGCCAGCTCACCGTCTGTCTTGACCACCGGGGAGCTGTTTTTT. The whole variable domain, remainder taken from reference TRBV18 and TRBJ2-2, is NAGVMQNPRHLVRRRGQEARLRCSPMKGHSHVYWYRQLPEEGLKFMVYLQKENIIDESGMPKERFSAEFPKEGPSILRIQQVVRGDSAAYFCASSPSVLTTGELFFGEGSRLTVL.

The gene calls are TRBV19 and TRBJ2-6; tentative D call: TRBD2 (6 bases). The CDR3 runs 15 residues. Per the germline V gene, CDR1 is LNHDA and CDR2 is SQIVND (reference sequence). Trimming took off 5 bases at V and 1 base at J, with 9 bases between the two ends. The CDR3 DNA reads TGTGCCAGTAGTCAACGGGGGTCTGGGGCCAACGTCCTGACTTTC. It yields the protein CASSQRGSGANVLTF.

The chain has TRBV7-6 and TRBJ1-1; no definite D call. V was clipped by 0 bases and J by 0 bases, with 2 bases between them. Germline CDR1 and CDR2: SGHVS and FNYEAQ. The CDR3 length is 13 residues. CDR3 DNA sequence: TGTGCCAGCAGCTTAGCGCTGAACACTGAAGCTTTCTTT. Protein product: CASSLALNTEAFF.

This chain connects TRBV3-1 (or the pseudogene TRBV3-2) to TRBJ1-2, with D uncertain. Germline assignment: CDR1 LGHDT and CDR2 YNNKEL (reference sequence). V lost 1 base, J lost 6 bases, and 9 bases lay in between. CDR3 size: 13 residues. The CDR3 is CASSQGGNNGYTF. The CDR3 nucleotides are TGTGCCAGCAGCCAAGGGGGAAATAATGGCTACACCTTC.

The J gene is TRBJ2-7, the V gene TRBV28; tentatively, D is TRBD1 or TRBD2 (5 bases each). Germline CDR1 and CDR2: MDHEN and SYDVKM. The length of the CDR3 is 14 residues. V was clipped by 2 bases and J by 5 bases, with 13 bases between them. The CDR3 loop reads CASSLGGKEDEQYF. CDR3 nucleotide sequence: TGTGCCAGCAGTTTAGGGGGAAAGGAGGACGAGCAGTACTTC.

The chain uses TRBV6-5 and TRBJ2-1; 8 nucleotides match TRBD1. The J segment lost 8 bases and the V segment lost 6 bases, leaving 9 bases of the junction unmatched. Germline V lookup: CDR1 MNHEY, CDR2 SVGAGI. The CDR3 has 14 amino acids. CDR3 region: CASSRGQGLDEQFF. The CDR3 DNA reads as TGTGCCAGCAGCCGCGGACAGGGCTTGGATGAGCAGTTCTTC.

This rearrangement joins TRBV4-1 to TRBJ2-1, with D perhaps TRBD1 or TRBD2 (5 bases each). CDR3 size: 14 residues. The V gene's germline CDR1 is MGHRA and CDR2 YSYEKL. The V end was cut by 8 bases, the J end by 6 bases, with 17 bases between. CDR3 protein: CASVRLLGVNEQFF. CDR3 in DNA: TGCGCCAGCGTGCGGCTGCTGGGGGTCAATGAGCAGTTCTTC.

The V gene is TRBV6-1, the J gene TRBJ2-7; 8 nucleotides match TRBD2. V shed 4 bases and J 0 bases; nucleotides not matched to a gene: 8. Germline CDR1 and CDR2: MNHNS and SASEGT. The CDR3 contains 16 residues. The CDR3 DNA follows: TGTGCCAGCAGTGTCGGGGTAGCGGGGTACTCCTACGAGCAGTACTTC. As protein: CASSVGVAGYSYEQYF.

The rearrangement uses TRBV9 and TRBJ1-2; no clear D. The CDR3 extends over 14 amino acids. Deletions cut 0 bases from V and 5 bases from J, with 11 bases between. Per the germline V gene, CDR1 is SGDLS and CDR2 is YYNGEE. The CDR3 DNA follows: TGTGCCAGCAGCGTAGATCCGGACTCTTATGGCTACACCTTC. Translated: CASSVDPDSYGYTF.

This clone has a single count. This rearrangement joins TRBV28 to TRBJ1-1; TRBD1 agrees at 8 bases. This CDR3 region has 14 residues. Germline loops: CDR1 MDHEN, CDR2 SYDVKM. Trimming at V came to 6 bases and at J to 4 bases, leaving 7 bases not matched to a gene. CDR3 sequence reads: CASRASTGGTEAFF. Here the CDR3 DNA reads TGTGCCAGCAGGGCCAGTACAGGGGGCACTGAAGCTTTCTTT.

This chain joins TRBV9 and TRBJ2-3; the match to TRBD2 covers 10 bases. The CDR3 covers 14 residues. Germline V gives CDR1 SGDLS, CDR2 YYNGEE. The V and J ends lost 3 bases and 10 bases, in that order; junction bases with no gene match: 8. The CDR3 nucleotides read TGTGCCAGCAGCGAGGGGACTAGCGCCAACGCGCAGTATTTT. This codes for CASSEGTSANAQYF.

CDR3 residues: CASSARTGTGGQAFF. The CDR3 DNA is TGTGCCAGCAGCGCCCGAACCGGGACAGGGGGCCAAGCTTTCTTT. This chain joins TRBV9 and TRBJ1-1, with 12 bases aligning to TRBD1. CDR1 is SGDLS and CDR2 is YYNGEE in the germline V gene. Unmatched junction bases numbered 9, after V lost 3 bases and J lost 9 bases. CDR3 size: 15 residues.

In this sample, this clone turned up a few times. The DNA of the CDR3 is TGTGCCAGCAGACAGATTTATCAGCCCCAGCATTTT. This sequence encodes CASRQIYQPQHF. The rearrangement uses TRBV28 and TRBJ1-5, with unresolved D. The germline CDR1 and CDR2 sequences are MDHEN and SYDVKM. The CDR3 has 12 residues. Trimming pared 6 bases from V and 5 bases from J, leaving 8 bases between.

A few counts support this clone. CDR3 DNA sequence: TGTGCCAGCAGATTGACAGGGACAAGCTCACCCCTCCACTTT. It specifies CASRLTGTSSPLHF. V is TRBV6-5 and J is TRBJ1-6; TRBD1 aligns across 7 bases. CDR1 and CDR2 from the germline V gene are MNHEY and SVGAGI. Losses at the gene ends were 6 bases for V and 10 bases for J; bases not matched to a gene: 9. The CDR3 sequence is 14 residues long.

The V call is TRBV7-2, the J call TRBJ1-5; the match to TRBD1 covers 9 bases. Trimming removed 5 bases from V and 2 bases from J; junction bases left unmatched: 10. The CDR3 consists of 17 residues. From germline, CDR1 is SGHTA and CDR2 FQGNSA. The DNA of the CDR3 is TGTGCCAGCAGCATGGGACAGGGAGGAGGCGGCAATCAGCCCCAGCATTTT. This gives the protein CASSMGQGGGGNQPQHF.

J is TRBJ1-2 and V is TRBV19; tentative D call: TRBD1 (5 bases). This CDR3 has 15 residues. Deletions cut 5 bases from V and 4 bases from J, with 17 bases between. CDR1 is LNHDA, CDR2 SQIVND, per germline (reference sequence). The CDR3 spells CASSEYGGGTYGYTF. As DNA, the CDR3 is TGTGCCAGTAGTGAGTATGGCGGGGGGACCTATGGCTACACCTTC. The variable domain in full, with the rest retrieved from reference TRBV19 and TRBJ1-2, is DGGITQSPKYLFRKEGQNVTLSCEQNLNHDAMYWYRQDPGQGLRLIYYSQIVNDFQKGDIAEGYSVSREKKESFPLTVTSAQKNPTAFYLCASSEYGGGTYGYTFGSGTRLTVV.

V and J are TRBV30 and TRBJ2-7; 7 positions agree with TRBD1. Trimming cost V 8 bases and J 3 bases; bases outside gene matches: 7. CDR3 length: 12 residues. Germline CDR1 reads GTSNPN; CDR2 reads SVGIG (reference sequence). Here the CDR3 DNA reads TGTGCCGGGGGTGGACAGGTCTACGAGCAGTACTTC. Its translation: CAGGGQVYEQYF. The full variable domain, with the rest looked up from reference TRBV30 and TRBJ2-7, is SQTIHQWPATLVQPVGSPLSLECTVEGTSNPNLYWYRQAAGRGLQLLFYSVGIGQISSEVPQNLSASRPQDRQFILSSKKLLLSDSGFYLCAGGGQVYEQYFGPGTRLTVT.

This chain joins TRBV5-1 and TRBJ2-5; 11 bases line up with TRBD1. The length of the CDR3 is 17 residues. V shed 2 bases, J shed 3 bases, and the junction held 9 bases outside the gene matches. Germline values: CDR1 SGHRS, CDR2 YFSETQ. CDR3 amino acids: CASSFPRTGGLEETQYF. Written as DNA, the CDR3 is TGCGCCAGCAGCTTCCCTCGGACAGGGGGCTTGGAAGAGACCCAGTACTTC.

This clone was detected only once. The CDR3 DNA reads TGTGCCAGCAGCCACTCACCAGGGGGAGAGACCCAGTACTTC. Translated: CASSHSPGGETQYF. The chain has TRBV3-1 (or the pseudogene TRBV3-2) and TRBJ2-5; the match to TRBD1 covers 7 bases. The V gene end was trimmed by 3 bases and the J gene end by 4 bases; junction bases not matched to a gene: 5. Per the germline V gene, CDR1 is LGHDT and CDR2 is YNNKEL (reference sequence). The CDR3 sequence is 14 residues long.